Listed here are 23 T cell receptor beta chains from one sample, sequenced in a study of blood T cell repertoires in COVID-19. Sequenced by immunoSEQ multiplex PCR; TCRdb stores in-frame clones only, minus some. The data show a few hundred thousand clones, approximately 85% seen once. The sequencing input was PBMCs or T cells enriched from blood (not recorded which). The receptors were gathered from a man younger than 40 who had recovered from COVID-19.

The rearrangement joins TRBV7-3 to TRBJ1-2, with D perhaps matching TRBD1 (5 bases). Germline CDR1 and CDR2: SGHTA and FQGTGA. Deletions cut 2 bases from V and 8 bases from J, with 21 bases between. There are 16 residues in the CDR3. Written as DNA, the CDR3 is TGTGCCAGCAGCTTAGGGTCAGGGTTCGGTGGTTCGGGCTACACCTTC. Its protein is CASSLGSGFGGSGYTF.

This clone was observed a handful of times. The gene calls are TRBV7-2 and TRBJ2-7; 15 bases line up with TRBD2. Trimming at V came to 2 bases and at J to 4 bases, leaving 3 bases not matched to a gene. From germline, CDR1 is SGHTA and CDR2 FQGNSA. This CDR3 region has 16 residues. CDR3 amino acids: CASSLLGLAGGYEQYF. The CDR3 DNA follows: TGTGCCAGCAGCTTACTAGGACTAGCGGGGGGGTACGAGCAGTACTTC.

V is TRBV7-6 and J is TRBJ2-5, with D possibly being TRBD2 (6 bases). The CDR3 runs to 15 residues. Trimming cost V 6 bases and J 2 bases, with 16 bases left between them. CDR1 and CDR2 (germline): SGHVS, FNYEAQ. In DNA form, the CDR3 reads TGTGCCAGCAGGTCTCTAGCGAGGGTACAAGAGACCCAGTACTTC. Translation gives CASRSLARVQETQYF.

The chain joins TRBV7-9 to TRBJ1-2; 7 bases fit TRBD1. The germline V gene encodes CDR1 SEHNR and CDR2 FQNEAQ (reference sequence). The CDR3 has 15 residues. The V gene end was trimmed by 0 bases and the J gene end by 5 bases; junction bases not matched to a gene: 6. For the CDR3, the DNA is TGTGCCAGCAGCTTAGCCACCGGGACAGCTTATGGCTACACCTTC. This codes for CASSLATGTAYGYTF.

This chain connects TRBV18 to TRBJ1-5, with D possibly matching TRBD1 (6 bases). With 5 bases removed from V and 5 bases from J, the gap between germline ends came to 10 bases. The CDR3 covers 13 residues. Germline V CDR1 and CDR2: KGHSH, LQKENI. The DNA of the CDR3 is TGTGCCAGCTCAGAGAGGACAGATCAGCCCCAGCATTTT. This encodes CASSERTDQPQHF.

The chain joins TRBV30 to TRBJ1-2, with 9 positions matching TRBD1. This CDR3 is built from 13 residues. V shed 3 bases, J shed 8 bases, and the junction held 7 bases outside the gene matches. Per germline, CDR1 GTSNPN and CDR2 SVGIG (reference sequence). The DNA of the CDR3 is TGTGCCTGGAGCGCCGGACAGGGGAGCGGCTACACCTTC. Translating it yields CAWSAGQGSGYTF.

The chain combines TRBV7-9 with TRBJ2-3; D is ambiguous. The germline V gene has CDR1 SEHNR and CDR2 FQNEAQ (reference sequence). V was pared by 8 bases and J by 2 bases, with 11 bases between. This CDR3 is built from 13 residues. The CDR3 sequence: CASEASVTDTQYF. The CDR3 DNA reads as TGTGCCAGCGAAGCCTCGGTCACAGATACGCAGTATTTT.

V is TRBV5-4 and J is TRBJ1-6; the match to TRBD1 covers 9 bases. The CDR3 is made up of 15 amino acids. CDR1 is SGHNT, CDR2 YYREEE, per germline (reference sequence). The trim removed 0 bases at V and 6 bases at J, leaving 1 base unmatched. CDR3 nucleotides: TGTGCCAGCAGCTTGGACAGGGGGCCTAATTCACCCCTCCACTTT. Translating it yields CASSLDRGPNSPLHF.

The chain joins TRBV12-3 or TRBV12-4 to TRBJ2-5, with 7 bases lining up with TRBD2. J was trimmed by 5 bases and V by 6 bases; bases with no gene match: 6. The CDR3 is made up of 13 amino acids. The CDR3 spells CASRPSGGETQYF. CDR3 nucleotides: TGTGCCAGCAGGCCGTCGGGGGGTGAGACCCAGTACTTC.

This sequence joins TRBV5-4 and TRBJ2-7; TRBD2 matches 7 bases. The length of the CDR3 is 14 residues. CDR1 is SGHNT and CDR2 is YYREEE in the germline V gene (reference sequence). The J segment lost 0 bases and the V segment lost 2 bases, leaving 2 bases of the junction unmatched. The DNA of the CDR3 is TGTGCCAGCAGCTTATGGGAGGGCTCCTACGAGCAGTACTTC. It translates to CASSLWEGSYEQYF. Using reference TRBV5-4 and TRBJ2-7 for the parts outside the CDR3, the full variable domain is ETGVTQSPTHLIKTRGQQVTLRCSSQSGHNTVSWYQQALGQGPQFIFQYYREEENGRGNFPPRFSGLQFPNYSSELNVNALELDDSALYLCASSLWEGSYEQYFGPGTRLTVT.

CDR3 amino acids: CASSYTLGREAFF. The CDR3 bases are TGTGCCAGCAGCTACACCCTAGGCCGCGAAGCTTTCTTT. This sequence joins TRBV5-8 and TRBJ1-1; D unclear. Trimming pared 3 bases from V and 8 bases from J, leaving 14 bases between. This CDR3 contains 13 residues. The germline V gene encodes CDR1 SGHTS and CDR2 YDEGEE.

The chain combines TRBV6-5 with TRBJ2-1, with a weak D call TRBD1 (6 bases). V lost 5 bases and J 4 bases, leaving 12 bases between the germline ends. This CDR3 is 14 amino acids long. Germline CDR1 and CDR2: MNHEY and SVGAGI. The CDR3 nucleotides read TGTGCCAGCAGTCCTCAGGGGATTTACAATGAGCAGTTCTTC. It encodes CASSPQGIYNEQFF.

The CDR3 DNA sequence: TGTGCCAGCACCCCAGGGGGGTGGCAGAACACTGAAGCTTTCTTT. As protein: CASTPGGWQNTEAFF. This chain connects TRBV6-5 to TRBJ1-1; 7 bases map to TRBD1. The trim removed 7 bases at V and 1 base at J, leaving 9 bases unmatched. There are 15 residues in the CDR3. CDR1 is MNHEY, CDR2 SVGAGI, per germline.

The rearrangement joins TRBV25-1 to TRBJ1-5; D may be TRBD1 (6 bases). Germline-derived CDR1 and CDR2 are MGHDK and SYGVNS. Trimming pared 4 bases from V and 5 bases from J, leaving 12 bases between. The CDR3 runs to 14 residues. The CDR3 is CASSATGYDQPQHF. The DNA of the CDR3 is TGTGCCAGCAGTGCAACAGGGTACGATCAGCCCCAGCATTTT. Complete variable domain (other parts from reference TRBV25-1 and TRBJ1-5): EADIYQTPRYLVIGTGKKITLECSQTMGHDKMYWYQQDPGMELHLIHYSYGVNSTEKGDLSSESTVSRIRTEHFPLTLESARPSHTSQYLCASSATGYDQPQHFGDGTRLSIL.

The chain couples TRBV5-4 to TRBJ2-5; D is unclear. The V and J ends lost 4 bases and 5 bases respectively, with 12 bases between them. The CDR3 consists of 13 residues. The germline CDR1 and CDR2 sequences are SGHNT and YYREEE (reference sequence). The CDR3 DNA sequence: TGTGCCAGCAGCCCTCTTAACGAGGAGACCCAGTACTTC. It yields the protein CASSPLNEETQYF.

This clone has just one count. The chain combines TRBV5-1 with TRBJ2-1; 8 nucleotides line up with TRBD1. Trimming took 6 bases from V and 3 from J; bases not matched to a gene: 8. The CDR3 has 15 amino acids. Germline assignment: CDR1 SGHRS and CDR2 YFSETQ. In DNA form, the CDR3 reads TGCGCCAGCAAAATCGTGACAGGGGACTACAATGAGCAGTTCTTC. Translated: CASKIVTGDYNEQFF.

V and J are TRBV4-1 and TRBJ1-1, with D possibly being TRBD1 (6 bases). Germline assignment: CDR1 MGHRA and CDR2 YSYEKL. The CDR3 has 15 residues. V shed 0 bases and J shed 11 bases, with 19 bases lying between them. The CDR3 loop is CASSQEDGGAREAFF. For the CDR3, the DNA is TGCGCCAGCAGCCAAGAAGATGGGGGGGCGCGAGAGGCTTTCTTT.

This clone has just one count. J is TRBJ2-5 and V is TRBV3-1 (or the pseudogene TRBV3-2), with D possibly being TRBD1 (6 bases). The V end was cut by 4 bases, the J end by 2 bases, with 8 bases between. Germline-derived CDR1 and CDR2 are LGHDT and YNNKEL (reference sequence). This CDR3 region has 13 residues. In nucleotides, the CDR3 is TGTGCCAGCAGCCGGGGGCCGCAAGAGACCCAGTACTTC. This encodes CASSRGPQETQYF.

The CDR3, as DNA: TGTGCCAGCAGTTACCGGGACTACCTCTATGGCTACACCTTC. Protein: CASSYRDYLYGYTF. The chain couples TRBV5-6 to TRBJ1-2; tentatively, D is TRBD1 (5 bases). Trimming left V 5 bases short and J 4 bases short, with 15 bases between. Germline V gene data show CDR1 as SGHDT and CDR2 as YYEEEE. CDR3 length equals 14 residues.

This chain links TRBV11-2 with TRBJ2-1; 7 nucleotides match TRBD2. J lost 4 bases, V lost 5 bases, and 14 bases had no gene match. The CDR3 is made up of 17 amino acids. Germline CDR1 reads SGHAT; CDR2 reads FQNNGV. CDR3 sequence (DNA): TGTGCCAGCAGCCCCCGGTTGGAAGCGGGGCCTTACAATGAGCAGTTCTTC. The encoded protein is CASSPRLEAGPYNEQFF.

The chain is built from TRBV3-1 (or the pseudogene TRBV3-2) and TRBJ2-2, with TRBD1 matching over 9 bases. This CDR3 has 17 residues. CDR1 and CDR2 (germline): LGHDT, YNNKEL (reference sequence). V was pared by 5 bases and J by 4 bases, with 11 bases of the junction left unmatched. The CDR3 nucleotides are TGTGCCAGCAGCGGGGGACCGGGACAGGGTGGCACCGGGGAGCTGTTTTTT. The encoded protein is CASSGGPGQGGTGELFF.

Only a few counts were recorded for this clone. This chain connects TRBV5-1 to TRBJ2-7, with D possibly matching TRBD2 (5 bases). The V end was cut by 0 bases, the J end by 2 bases, with 9 bases between. Per the germline V gene, CDR1 is SGHRS and CDR2 is YFSETQ. The CDR3 consists of 14 residues. CDR3 loop: CASSLGTSTYEQYF. Here the CDR3 DNA reads TGCGCCAGCAGCTTGGGGACTTCAACCTACGAGCAGTACTTC.

The DNA for the CDR3 is TGTGCCATCAGTGGACAGGGGGCGAGGCAGCCCCAGCATTTT. It encodes CAISGQGARQPQHF. The J gene is TRBJ1-5, the V gene TRBV10-3; 10 bases are a match to TRBD1. Losses at the gene ends were 4 bases for V and 7 bases for J; bases not matched to a gene: 4. There are 14 residues in the CDR3. CDR1 ENHRY and CDR2 SYGVKD come from the germline V gene.